This entry is about one TCR beta chain. This sample was included in a study of CD8+ T cells in alopecia areata. V was pared by 4 bases and J by 8 bases, with 8 bases of the junction left unmatched. Germline values: CDR1 SGHRS, CDR2 YFSETQ. The CDR3 extends over 13 amino acids. Sampling of alopecia areata patients yielded lesional scalp punch biopsies as well as peripheral blood. cDNA serving as the sequencing template came from extracted, reverse transcribed RNA. Some clones are missing from TCRdb's copy, which holds only in-frame ones; the method was immunoSEQ multiplex PCR. The sample consists of some 130,000 clones, about 49% of them appearing once.

The starting material was CD8+ T cells sorted from blood, obtained at week 0. The chain employs TRBV5-1 and TRBJ1-2; 7 bases are a match to TRBD1. This receptor was taken from a human donor with alopecia areata. CDR3 DNA: TGCGCCAGCAGCGGTACAGGGGTTTTCGGCTACACCTTC. This sequence encodes CASSGTGVFGYTF. Variable domain in full (rest from reference TRBV5-1 and TRBJ1-2): KAGVTQTPRYLIKTRGQQVTLSCSPISGHRSVSWYQQTPGQGLQFLFEYFSETQRNKGNFPGRFSGRQFSNSRSEMNVSTLELGDSALYLCASSGTGVFGYTFGSGTRLTVV.